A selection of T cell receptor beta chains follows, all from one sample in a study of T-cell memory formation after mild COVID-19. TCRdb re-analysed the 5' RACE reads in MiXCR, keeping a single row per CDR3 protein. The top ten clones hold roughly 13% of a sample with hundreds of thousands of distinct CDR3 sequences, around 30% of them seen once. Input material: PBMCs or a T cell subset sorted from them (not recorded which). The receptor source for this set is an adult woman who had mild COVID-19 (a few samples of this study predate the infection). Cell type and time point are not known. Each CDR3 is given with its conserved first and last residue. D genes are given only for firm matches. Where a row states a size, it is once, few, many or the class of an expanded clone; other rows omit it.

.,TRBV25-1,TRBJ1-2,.,TGTGCCAGCAGTGTTTCCGGCAGGGCAGGCTATGGCTACACCTTC,CASSVSGRAGYGYTF
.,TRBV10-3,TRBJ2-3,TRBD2,TGTGCCATCAGTGTGGCCCCGGGGGGGCGGACTAGCGCGACAGATACGCAGTATTTT,CAISVAPGGRTSATDTQYF
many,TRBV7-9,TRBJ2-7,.,TGTGCCAGCAGCTCACAGACACAGCAGTACTTC,CASSSQTQQYF
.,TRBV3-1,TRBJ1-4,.,TGTGCCAGCAGCCAAGATAAGGTCGAAAAACTGTTTTTT,CASSQDKVEKLFF
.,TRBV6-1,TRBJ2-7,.,TGTGCCAGCAGTGTGACGGAACCGTACGAGCAGTACTTC,CASSVTEPYEQYF
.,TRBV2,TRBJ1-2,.,TGTGCCAGCAGTGAAGTTCGGGGCAACTATGGCTACACCTTC,CASSEVRGNYGYTF
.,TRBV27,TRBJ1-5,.,TGTGCCAGCAGTTTAACCCGAGGGCAGCCCCAGCATTTT,CASSLTRGQPQHF
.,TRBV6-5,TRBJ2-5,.,TGTGCCAGCAGCTCTACAGGGTCGGAGACCCAGTACTTC,CASSSTGSETQYF
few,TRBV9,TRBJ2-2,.,TGTGCCAGCAGCGGAAGGGGCACCGGCGGGGAGCTGTTTTTT,CASSGRGTGGELFF
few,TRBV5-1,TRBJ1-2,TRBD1,TGCGCCAGCAGCTTGGCCGGACAGGGTTCAAATGGCTACACCTTC,CASSLAGQGSNGYTF
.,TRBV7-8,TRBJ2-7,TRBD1,TGTGCCAGCAGGGCCGGGACAGGAAGATACGAGCAGTACTTC,CASRAGTGRYEQYF
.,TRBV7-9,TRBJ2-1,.,TGTGCCAGCAGCCCGGTGGGGGGGCTGAACAATGAGCAGTTCTTC,CASSPVGGLNNEQFF
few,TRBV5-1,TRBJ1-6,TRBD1,TGCGCCAGCAGCCCCCTAGACAGGGATAATTCACCCCTCCACTTT,CASSPLDRDNSPLHF
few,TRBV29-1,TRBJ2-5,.,TGCAGCGCCCCCGGGGGGCCCGGGGCTGGAGCCCAGTACTTC,CSAPGGPGAGAQYF
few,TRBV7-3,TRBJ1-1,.,TGTGCCAGCAGCTCCGCAGGTTACACTGAAGCTTTCTTT,CASSSAGYTEAFF
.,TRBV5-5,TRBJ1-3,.,TGTGCCAGTCAGCGAATCGGGGGAGTCGGCGGCACCATATATTTT,CASQRIGGVGGTIYF
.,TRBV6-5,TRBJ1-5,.,TGTGCCAGCAGTTACTCACCCTTGGGGGTAATGGGCAATCAGCCCCAGCATTTT,CASSYSPLGVMGNQPQHF
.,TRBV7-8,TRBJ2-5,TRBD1,TGTGCCAGCACCCACTACCCGGGACAGGGGCAAGAGACCCAGTACTTC,CASTHYPGQGQETQYF